The 15 T cell receptor beta chains reported below all come from one sample, sequenced in a study of CD8+ T cells in alopecia areata. The treatment denotes: oral pan-JAK inhibitor, 5-10 mg twice daily. Reverse transcription of extracted RNA yielded cDNA, which provided the sequencing template. TCRdb's table, derived via immunoSEQ multiplex PCR, lists solely in-frame clones and lacks some. The sample lists 150,000 to 200,000 clones, 60% occurring once. This specimen was CD4+ T cells sorted from blood, taken at week 24, from a patient treated with tofacitinib. The receptor set was obtained from a human donor with alopecia areata.

This clone was seen a handful of times. CDR3 amino acids: CASSLDGDTEAFF. CDR3 nucleotides: TGTGCCAGCAGCCTCGACGGGGACACTGAAGCTTTCTTT. V gene TRBV7-2 combines with J gene TRBJ1-1; unclear D gene. Deletions cut 5 bases from V and 3 bases from J, with 10 bases between. The CDR3 is 13 residues long. Germline V gene data show CDR1 as SGHTA and CDR2 as FQGNSA.

The chain joins TRBV2 to TRBJ1-1; no reliable D call. CDR3 length: 13 amino acids. Trimming removed 2 bases from V and 7 bases from J, with 11 bases in between. The germline CDR1 and CDR2 sequences are SNHLY and FYNNEI. The CDR3 DNA reads TGTGCCAGCAGTGAAATGGCGAGCCTTGAAGCTTTCTTT. This codes for CASSEMASLEAFF.

The rearrangement joins TRBV5-1 to TRBJ2-2, with TRBD1 as a possible D gene (6 bases). CDR3 size: 15 residues. V lost 0 bases and J 1 base, leaving 7 bases between the germline ends. Per germline, CDR1 SGHRS and CDR2 YFSETQ. The CDR3 is CASSLGQVNTGELFF. Written as DNA, the CDR3 is TGCGCCAGCAGCTTGGGACAGGTGAACACCGGGGAGCTGTTTTTT.

There are a few counts of this clone. The chain has TRBV29-1 and TRBJ2-6, with 7 bases lining up with TRBD1. This CDR3 is built from 17 residues. Germline lookup yields CDR1 SQVTM and CDR2 ANQGSEA. V trimming: 6 bases; J trimming: 0 bases; junction bases outside the gene matches: 11. Written as DNA, the CDR3 is TGCAGCGTCGACCAGAGACAGGGCCTCTCTGGGGCCAACGTCCTGACTTTC. The encoded protein is CSVDQRQGLSGANVLTF.

This clone was seen repeatedly, ten times or more. V usage is TRBV28 and J usage is TRBJ1-2; D is unresolved. Trimming stripped 10 bases from V and 6 bases from J, with 12 bases between. CDR3 length equals 11 residues. Germline-derived CDR1 and CDR2 are MDHEN and SYDVKM. The CDR3 protein is CATREANGYTF. CDR3 DNA: TGTGCCACCCGTGAGGCGAATGGCTACACCTTC.

This clone was counted between two and nine times. The rearrangement joins TRBV7-9 to TRBJ1-4; TRBD1 aligns across 7 bases. V shed 3 bases, J shed 6 bases, and the junction held 10 bases outside the gene matches. Looked up from germline, CDR1 is SEHNR and CDR2 is FQNEAQ (reference sequence). The CDR3 consists of 16 residues. DNA for the CDR3: TGTGCCAGCAGCTTCCTACGGGGCCAGGGGGATGAAAAACTGTTTTTT. This translates into CASSFLRGQGDEKLFF.

The chain recombines TRBV12-5 with TRBJ2-5; TRBD2 agrees at 14 bases. Germline V gives CDR1 LGHNT, CDR2 FRNRAP. CDR3 length: 19 amino acids. Trimming removed 3 bases from V and 5 bases from J; junction bases left unmatched: 14. CDR3 amino acids: CASGFGPGTSGGKEETQYF. The CDR3, as DNA: TGTGCTAGTGGTTTCGGTCCCGGGACTAGCGGGGGCAAGGAGGAGACCCAGTACTTC.

The CDR3 spells CSVEGLFRDRGPPAYGYTF. Here the CDR3 DNA reads TGCAGCGTTGAAGGACTCTTCCGGGACAGGGGGCCCCCGGCCTATGGCTACACCTTC. V usage is TRBV29-1 and J usage is TRBJ1-2; 12 bases line up with TRBD1. With V trimmed by 1 base and J by 4 bases, 16 bases remained unmatched. Germline V gene sequence: CDR1 SQVTM, CDR2 ANQGSEA. The CDR3 is 19 residues long.

The V gene is TRBV5-6, the J gene TRBJ2-1; D remains unclear. The CDR3 runs 13 residues. Germline V lookup: CDR1 SGHDT, CDR2 YYEEEE. V was pared by 4 bases and J by 8 bases, with 13 bases between. The CDR3 DNA is TGTGCCAGCAGCAGTGTGATGGGCGATGAGCAGTTCTTC. It is translated as CASSSVMGDEQFF.

The chain uses TRBV29-1 and TRBJ1-6; D is perhaps TRBD1 (6 bases). V was cut by 4 bases and J by 6 bases, with 10 bases left in between. The CDR3 is made up of 13 amino acids. CDR1 is SQVTM and CDR2 is ANQGSEA in the germline V gene. The CDR3 sequence: CSVATGRNSPLHF. As DNA, the CDR3 is TGCAGCGTTGCGACAGGCCGTAATTCACCCCTCCACTTT.

The chain is built from TRBV4-1 and TRBJ1-2; TRBD1 matches 10 bases. This CDR3 is 14 amino acids long. The V gene's germline CDR1 is MGHRA and CDR2 YSYEKL. The junction had 6 bases not matched to a gene; V was cut back by 3 bases and J by 8 bases. CDR3 DNA: TGCGCCAGCAGCCAGCCCGGGACAGGGGACGGCTACACCTTC. It translates to CASSQPGTGDGYTF.

The V call is TRBV2, the J call TRBJ2-5; no clear D. This CDR3 spans 13 amino acids. V shed 1 base and J shed 5 bases, with 8 bases lying between them. CDR1 is SNHLY, CDR2 FYNNEI, per germline. The CDR3 sequence is CASSEDLGETQYF. CDR3 coding DNA: TGTGCCAGCAGTGAAGATCTAGGGGAGACCCAGTACTTC.

The chain is built from TRBV29-1 and TRBJ2-5, with D uncertain. The V gene's germline CDR1 is SQVTM and CDR2 ANQGSEA. This CDR3 spans 12 amino acids. V gave up 6 bases and J gave up 2 bases, with 10 bases separating them. The DNA of the CDR3 is TGCAGCGTGGTAACAACTCAAGAGACCCAGTACTTC. Translated, it gives CSVVTTQETQYF.

The rearrangement links TRBV30 to TRBJ2-1; D remains unclear. V was trimmed by 5 bases and J by 8 bases, leaving 13 bases between them. There are 12 residues in the CDR3. CDR1 and CDR2 from the germline V gene are GTSNPN and SVGIG (reference sequence). CDR3 sequence reads: CAWGLDVDEQFF. In DNA, the CDR3 is TGTGCCTGGGGGTTGGACGTCGATGAGCAGTTCTTC.

Within the sample, this clone is medium-sized (0.01 to 0.1%). The V call is TRBV2, the J call TRBJ1-1; D is perhaps TRBD1 (5 bases). With 6 bases removed from V and 0 bases from J, the gap between germline ends came to 14 bases. Germline lookup yields CDR1 SNHLY and CDR2 FYNNEI. This CDR3 is built from 15 residues. CDR3 coding DNA: TGTGCCAGCAGGCGCGGGGGGAACATGAACACTGAAGCTTTCTTT. Translating gives CASRRGGNMNTEAFF.